The entry below describes one T cell receptor beta chain. Its cognate antigen has yet to be identified. Within one base of it there is no much larger clone, and no base qualities were kept. The CDR3 has 14 amino acids, counting the end cysteine and phenylalanine. The DNA shown is the 42-base CDR3, in frame from base 1. Reading the germline V gene (reference sequence) gives CDR1 LNHDA and CDR2 SQIVND. V is trimmed back by 6 bases and J by 8 bases, and the junction contains 7 bases that no gene match accounts for. To sequence the TCRbeta CDR3 region, genomic DNA was isolated from the sorted cells. TCRbeta CDR3 regions were sequenced using the immunoSEQ Assay. TCRdb took this table from immuneACCESS and kept in-frame rearrangements with V and J called. Such tables lack part of the clones; where checked against another copy, unresolved V genes explain under half of the gap, and the rest is unexplained. In all, the sample holds tens of thousands of clones, and 80% to 90% of those were seen once. The ten largest clones represent 1.5% to 2% of the sample.

This specimen belongs to a study of OX40 agonist ivuxolimab in advanced cancers. About the study as a whole: The costimulatory receptor OX40 (CD134) was targeted by ivuxolimab, a fully human IgG2 agonistic monoclonal antibody. In the dose-escalation cohort, around four fifths of patients were male, and the mean age was approximately 60 years with a range of roughly 20 to 79. The monotherapy dose-escalation portion (N = 52 patients) of the phase I ivuxolimab trial is reported in the paper. Intravenous ivuxolimab was administered to patients every 2 weeks at six dose levels: 0.01, 0.1, 0.3, 1.5, 3 and 10 mg/kg. The point of sequencing TCRbeta in the periphery was to test whether ivuxolimab changed TCR sequence diversity and drove clonal T-cell expansion. Partial responses were achieved by three dose-escalation patients, of whom one had hepatocellular carcinoma and two had cutaneous melanoma. Prior anti-PD-1, anti-PD-L1 or anti-CTLA-4 therapy was permitted, and 35% to 40% of dose-escalation patients had received checkpoint inhibitors. Among the roughly 50 dose-escalation patients, about 19 had hepatocellular carcinoma, approximately 15 melanoma, 9 renal cell carcinoma and 9 head and neck cancer.

The trial excluded patients who had a history of autoimmune disease or who were on systemic immunosuppression. Peripheral blood for TCR sequencing was collected from all dose cohorts at baseline, on cycle 4 day 1, and on cycle 7 day 1. The samples were drawn from a first-in-human, open-label, multicenter phase I dose-escalation trial of ivuxolimab. The trial enrolled adults with locally advanced or metastatic head and neck squamous cell, hepatocellular, melanoma or renal cell carcinoma. Before TCR sequencing, CD4+ T cells and CD8+ T cells were sorted from peripheral blood as separate populations. Findings and caveats that apply to the study as a whole: Partial responders in the 0.1-3.0 mg/kg groups had among the lowest normalized peripheral clonal expansion, especially among CD8+ T cells. Low levels of normalized T-cell clonal expansion were also seen in some nonresponding patients. After ivuxolimab, expanded clones were on average more numerous among CD8+ T cells than among CD4+ T cells. Clonal expansion of both CD4+ and CD8+ blood T cells was observed from baseline to week 6 at doses 0.1 to 3.0 mg/kg. Which antigens the clonally expanded peripheral T cells were specific for was not determined.

The sequence was collected from an adult with an advanced solid tumor such as melanoma, head and neck, liver or kidney cancer. This receptor chain uses TRBV19 and TRBJ2-1, with 10 bases aligning to TRBD1. Source: CD4+ or CD8+ T cells sorted from blood, taken in a trial of the OX40 agonist ivuxolimab. The CDR3 has the sequence CASSRDRGLDEQFF. The bases are TGTGCCAGTAGCCGGGACAGGGGTTTAGATGAGCAGTTCTTC.